The source of this TCR beta chain is a study of T cells in tuberculosis. On the study more broadly: CD1B tetramers identified T cells specific for mycobacterial lipid GMM. A South African cohort included IGRA-negative adolescents, latently infected IGRA-positive adolescents and adults with active tuberculosis.

The assay was immunoSEQ multiplex PCR, and TCRdb's table has in-frame clones only and misses some. The repertoire consists of roughly 24,000 clones, with 95% to 98% occurring once and the leading ten covering 6% to 6.5%. The sequence was obtained from a donor aged 10-29 years with latent tuberculosis or without tuberculosis infection. Material: PBMCs.

For the CDR3, the DNA is TGCGCCAGCAGCCAAGATCTGAGGGTAGATCAGCCCCAGCATTTT. Amino acid sequence: CASSQDLRVDQPQHF. This chain uses TRBV4-3 with TRBJ1-5; D not certain. The CDR3 is made up of 15 amino acids. V was pared by 0 bases and J by 5 bases, with 11 bases between. The germline CDR1 and CDR2 sequences are LGHNA and YSLEER.